This T cell receptor (beta chain) was identified during a study of blood T cell repertoires in COVID-19. About the research overall: Both acute and convalescent COVID-19 samples were obtained from the United States, Italy and Spain.

V gave up 3 bases and J gave up 0 bases; unmatched junction bases: 4. Germline loops: CDR1 MNHNS, CDR2 SASEGT. CDR3 length equals 15 residues. Measured with immunoSEQ multiplex PCR; TCRdb has only the in-frame clones, and not every one. The table lists about 270,000 clones, around 90% of them singletons. The chain joins TRBV6-1 to TRBJ1-1, with 7 nucleotides matching TRBD1. This TCR derives from a young woman with acute COVID-19. Sequenced: PBMCs or T cells enriched from blood (not recorded which). In nucleotides, the CDR3 is TGTGCCAGCAGTGATCAGGGGGTGTTGAACACTGAAGCTTTCTTT. Translated, it gives CASSDQGVLNTEAFF.